The table lists the clone carrying this T cell receptor beta chain with a count of one. Its cognate antigen is unknown. These data come from a study of T cell responses to AZD1222 COVID-19 vaccine. Points from the study as a whole: Nearly half of spike-specific TCRs reportedly target unmutated variant regions. With dominance at 160-218 and 743-854, vaccine-associated CD4 TCRs spanned spike. Donors, mostly white British, included more females; clonal diversity was possibly underestimated. Only after the peak T cell response were repertoires sampled.

Trimming took 2 bases from V and 1 from J, leaving 8 bases between them. The germline V gene has CDR1 MGHRA and CDR2 YSYEKL. The CDR3 is made up of 14 amino acids. Sequencing used immunoSEQ multiplex PCR; TCRdb keeps in-frame clones, though not all of them. The table includes around 100,000 clones, roughly 87% detected once. This material consisted of peripheral blood, taken on day 0 of AZD1222 vaccination. This receptor was identified in an adult in good health. V and J are TRBV4-1 and TRBJ2-5; D gene ambiguous. The CDR3 nucleotides are TGCGCCAGCAGCCAACAGAATTTCCAAGAGACCCAGTACTTC. Translating gives CASSQQNFQETQYF.